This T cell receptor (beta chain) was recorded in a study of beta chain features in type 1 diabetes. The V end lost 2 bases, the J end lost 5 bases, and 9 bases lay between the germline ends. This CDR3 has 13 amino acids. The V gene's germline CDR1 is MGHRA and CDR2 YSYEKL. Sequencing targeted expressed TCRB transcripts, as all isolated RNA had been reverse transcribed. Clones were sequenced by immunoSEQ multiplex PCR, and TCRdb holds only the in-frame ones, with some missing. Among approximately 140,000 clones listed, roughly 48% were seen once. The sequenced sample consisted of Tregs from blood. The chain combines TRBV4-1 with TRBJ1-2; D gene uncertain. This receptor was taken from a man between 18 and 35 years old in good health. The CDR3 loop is CASSQTNGYGYTF. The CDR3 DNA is TGCGCCAGCAGCCAAACCAACGGGTATGGCTACACCTTC.